These 13 T cell receptor beta chains came from one sample sequenced in a study of T cell repertoires in cytomegalovirus infection. Antigens of these TCRs are unknown. MiXCR, applied by TCRdb to the reads, yields one record per CDR3 protein. This sample has roughly 920,000 distinct CDR3 sequences, with under 40% found just once. Sequenced here: cultured CD8+ T cells from PBMCs, sampled from culture after CMV antigen stimulation. All receptors come from a human donor in good health (CMV status not recorded). Some clones in this sample may be carry-over from other donors' samples.

There are many counts of this clonotype. The chain joins TRBV7-9 to TRBJ2-3; D remains unclear. This CDR3 has 15 amino acids. The V gene lost 4 bases and the J gene lost 8 bases, with 19 bases spanning the gap. Germline loops: CDR1 SEHNR, CDR2 FQNEAQ (reference sequence). CDR3 in amino acids: CASSSGGTMLATQYF. The CDR3 DNA reads as TGTGCCAGCAGCTCCGGTGGCACGATGCTTGCTACGCAGTATTTT. The full variable domain, rest sourced from reference TRBV7-9 and TRBJ2-3, is DTGVSQNPRHKITKRGQNVTFRCDPISEHNRLYWYRQTLGQGPEFLTYFQNEAQLEKSRLLSDRFSAERPKGSFSTLEIQRTEQGDSAMYLCASSSGGTMLATQYFGPGTRLTVL.

This clonotype has only a few counts. This chain links TRBV11-2 with TRBJ2-7; D is unresolved. In germline, CDR1 is SGHAT, CDR2 FQNNGV. V was trimmed by 1 base and J by 0 bases, leaving 10 bases between them. The CDR3 has 15 residues. CDR3 sequence: CASSLAVSYSYEQYF. CDR3 DNA: TGTGCCAGCAGCTTAGCTGTGAGTTACTCCTACGAGCAGTACTTC.

Many counts were recorded for this clonotype. This chain connects TRBV7-6 to TRBJ1-1; D is ambiguous. V gave up 6 bases and J gave up 2 bases, with 19 bases separating them. Germline loops: CDR1 SGHVS, CDR2 FNYEAQ. The CDR3 consists of 16 residues. The chain's CDR3 is CASSQTPRRFNTEAFF. The DNA of the CDR3 is TGTGCCAGCAGTCAAACCCCGAGACGGTTCAACACTGAAGCTTTCTTT.

The V gene is TRBV5-1, the J gene TRBJ2-1; TRBD1 matches at 12 bases. With 6 bases clipped from V and 6 bases from J, the junction kept 10 bases outside the gene matches. The CDR3 is made up of 16 amino acids. Germline lookup yields CDR1 SGHRS and CDR2 YFSETQ. The CDR3 reads CASKKGQGARGNEQFF. The CDR3 bases are TGCGCCAGCAAAAAGGGACAGGGGGCCCGAGGCAATGAGCAGTTCTTC.

This chain joins TRBV25-1 and TRBJ1-1, with D hard to call. The V gene lost 4 bases and the J gene lost 4 bases, with 10 bases spanning the gap. Germline CDR1 is MGHDK and CDR2 is SYGVNS. CDR3 size: 13 residues. The CDR3 sequence is CASSVEVTTEAFF. For the CDR3, the DNA is TGTGCCAGCAGTGTAGAGGTTACCACTGAAGCTTTCTTT.

The V call is TRBV29-1, the J call TRBJ2-7, with TRBD2 matching over 9 bases. Germline values: CDR1 SQVTM, CDR2 ANQGSEA. The CDR3 loop spans 13 amino acids. After removal of 8 bases from V and 5 bases from J, the junction contained 10 bases not matched to a gene. This CDR3 is CSIPSGTPHEQYF. The CDR3 DNA reads as TGCAGCATACCTAGCGGGACCCCGCACGAGCAGTACTTC.

This clonotype was found many times. This chain uses TRBV4-1 with TRBJ2-2; maybe TRBD2 (5 bases). CDR1 and CDR2 (germline): MGHRA, YSYEKL. V gave up 4 bases and J gave up 6 bases, with 15 bases separating them. This CDR3 region has 15 residues. This CDR3 is CASSPLSGWAGELFF. In DNA form, the CDR3 reads TGCGCCAGCAGCCCTCTCTCGGGGTGGGCCGGGGAGCTGTTTTTT.

The chain employs TRBV20-1 and TRBJ1-2; D gene uncertain. V was clipped by 8 bases and J by 6 bases, with 7 bases between them. CDR1 is DFQATT, CDR2 SNEGSKA, per germline (reference sequence). The CDR3 loop spans 9 amino acids. CDR3 in amino acids: CSPRDGYTF. The CDR3 nucleotides read TGCAGTCCCCGAGATGGCTACACCTTC.

This clonotype showed up just a few times. The gene calls are TRBV11-2 and TRBJ2-5; D is unresolved. Trimming left V 4 bases short and J 3 bases short, with 15 bases between. The CDR3 spans 15 residues. Germline V gene data show CDR1 as SGHAT and CDR2 as FQNNGV. CDR3 in amino acids: CASSSGLLGEETQYF. In DNA form, the CDR3 reads TGTGCCAGCAGCTCCGGGTTGCTTGGTGAAGAGACCCAGTACTTC.

The chain has TRBV27 and TRBJ2-3; TRBD1 matches 11 bases. Trimming cost V 5 bases and J 5 bases; bases outside gene matches: 9. The CDR3 loop spans 16 amino acids. CDR1 is MNHEY, CDR2 SMNVEV, per germline (reference sequence). CDR3 nucleotide sequence: TGTGCCAGCAGTCCCCGGACAGGGGGCGAGGAAGATACGCAGTATTTT. This codes for CASSPRTGGEEDTQYF.

This clonotype showed up just a few times. V and J are TRBV29-1 and TRBJ2-7; D is possibly TRBD2 (5 bases). Looked up from germline, CDR1 is SQVTM and CDR2 is ANQGSEA. Trimming took off 7 bases at V and 3 bases at J, with 13 bases between the two ends. This CDR3 region has 12 residues. The CDR3: CSGKDWDYEQYF. CDR3 DNA sequence: TGCAGCGGGAAGGACTGGGACTACGAGCAGTACTTC.

The V and J genes are TRBV19 and TRBJ1-5, with TRBD1 identical over 7 bases. The CDR3 is 15 amino acids. Trimming cost V 5 bases and J 4 bases; bases outside gene matches: 8. Germline assignment: CDR1 LNHDA and CDR2 SQIVND (reference sequence). This CDR3 is CASSSTGSGNQPQHF. The CDR3 DNA reads TGTGCCAGTAGTTCGACAGGGTCGGGGAATCAGCCCCAGCATTTT.

The gene calls are TRBV19 and TRBJ1-4; a weak D match, TRBD1 (6 bases). Trimming took off 6 bases at V and 3 bases at J, with 14 bases between the two ends. The length of the CDR3 is 15 residues. Per the germline V gene, CDR1 is LNHDA and CDR2 is SQIVND (reference sequence). CDR3 DNA: TGTGCCAGTAGCCAGGGGACCGACTCTAATGAAAAACTGTTTTTT. This gives the protein CASSQGTDSNEKLFF. Filled out from reference TRBV19 and TRBJ1-4, the complete variable domain reads DGGITQSPKYLFRKEGQNVTLSCEQNLNHDAMYWYRQDPGQGLRLIYYSQIVNDFQKGDIAEGYSVSREKKESFPLTVTSAQKNPTAFYLCASSQGTDSNEKLFFGSGTQLSVL.